The source of this TCR beta chain is a study of blood T cells in healthy people across ages. Notes on the study in general: Diversity estimated from one million T cells was considered an underestimate. The fall in TCR beta diversity per million T cells was roughly linear with age.

Germline V gives CDR1 DFQATT, CDR2 SNEGSKA (reference sequence). V was pared by 6 bases and J by 13 bases, with 12 bases of the junction left unmatched. This CDR3 has 14 residues. Through a sample-barcoded 5' primer and a J-beta primer mix, a second PCR was run for about 7 to 12 cycles. Each TCR beta cDNA got a 12-nucleotide random molecular identifier. TCRdb itself ran the 5' RACE reads through MiXCR, one entry per CDR3 protein. The profile shows about 680,000 distinct CDR3 sequences, approximately 50% of them singletons. On this clonotype itself: What it binds is unknown.

V is TRBV20-1 and J is TRBJ2-1; 13 nucleotides agree with TRBD2. The TCR comes from a woman in her sixties in good health. The sequenced sample was blood. The DNA for the CDR3 is TGCAGTGCCAAGGGACTAGCGGGAACTCGACGACAGTTCTTC. Translating gives CSAKGLAGTRRQFF.